A selection of T cell receptor beta chains follows, all from one sample in a study of blood T cell repertoires in COVID-19. The protocol was immunoSEQ multiplex PCR, while the TCRdb copy is restricted to in-frame clones and leaves out a portion. Of a few hundred thousand clones listed, approximately 85% are singletons. Sequenced: peripheral blood. These receptors came from an elderly man with acute or convalescent COVID-19. Both conserved end residues are part of each CDR3. D genes are given only for firm matches. Clone size is shown for a subset of rows, as once, few, many or a class of expanded clone.

V	size	D	J	CDR3	DNA
TRBV11-2	-	-	TRBJ1-3	CASRQGVSGNTIYF	TGTGCCAGCAGACAAGGGGTCTCTGGAAACACCATATATTTT
TRBV12-3/TRBV12-4	-	-	TRBJ2-3	CAIRGGPTDTQYF	TGTGCCATAAGGGGAGGACCCACAGATACGCAGTATTTT
TRBV11-3	once	TRBD1	TRBJ1-1	CASSLWPSGQGFLDTEAFF	TGTGCCAGCAGCTTATGGCCCTCGGGACAGGGATTCTTGGACACTGAAGCTTTCTTT
TRBV9	few	-	TRBJ1-3	CASSPGQTSGNTIYF	TGTGCCAGCAGCCCCGGACAGACCTCTGGAAACACCATATATTTT
TRBV2	-	-	TRBJ2-7	CASSEALGGSYEQYF	TGTGCCAGCAGTGAAGCGTTGGGAGGCTCCTACGAGCAGTACTTC
TRBV5-4	-	-	TRBJ1-1	CASSLSDSHTEAFF	TGTGCCAGCAGCTTGTCCGACAGTCACACTGAAGCTTTCTTT
TRBV19	-	-	TRBJ1-6	CASSQNSPLHF	TGTGCCAGTAGTCAAAATTCACCCCTCCACTTT
TRBV4-1	-	TRBD1	TRBJ1-2	CASSQPTGGTYGYTF	TGCGCCAGCAGCCAACCGACAGGGGGGACCTATGGCTACACCTTC
TRBV5-1	-	TRBD1	TRBJ2-5	CASSSGTGAETQYF	TGCGCCAGCAGCTCCGGGACAGGGGCAGAGACCCAGTACTTC
TRBV15	-	TRBD2	TRBJ2-3	CATSDLGRMVTDTQYF	TGTGCCACCAGCGACCTCGGGAGGATGGTTACAGATACGCAGTATTTT
TRBV7-2	-	-	TRBJ1-1	CASSIGQTVTEAFF	TGTGCCAGCAGCATAGGTCAAACAGTCACTGAAGCTTTCTTT
TRBV2	few	TRBD1	TRBJ2-7	CASSLLGQGTREQYF	TGTGCCAGCAGTCTCCTCGGACAGGGGACTCGGGAGCAGTACTTC
TRBV11-2	-	-	TRBJ2-7	CASSLNAGDEQYF	TGTGCCAGCAGCTTAAACGCAGGGGACGAGCAGTACTTC
TRBV4-3	-	-	TRBJ2-5	CASSQELAQETQYF	TGCGCCAGCAGCCAAGAACTAGCCCAAGAGACCCAGTACTTC
TRBV5-6	-	TRBD1	TRBJ2-7	CASSQGQGSYEQYF	TGTGCCAGCAGCCAAGGACAGGGCTCCTACGAGCAGTACTTC
TRBV5-1	-	TRBD1	TRBJ2-2	CASSPGQGAQRTGELFF	TGCGCCAGCAGTCCGGGACAGGGGGCGCAAAGGACCGGGGAGCTGTTTTTT
TRBV28	-	TRBD1	TRBJ1-2	CATRGDRGYGYTF	TGTGCCACCAGAGGGGACAGGGGGTATGGCTACACCTTC
TRBV5-8	-	TRBD1	TRBJ1-2	CASSLALTGGNYGYTF	TGTGCCAGCAGCTTGGCTCTGACAGGGGGGAACTATGGCTACACCTTC
TRBV18	once	-	TRBJ2-3	CASSRSAGGTSTDTQYF	TGTGCCAGCTCCCGGTCCGCAGGGGGGACTAGCACAGATACGCAGTATTTT
TRBV10-3	few	-	TRBJ2-1	CAISDPGGSSYNEQFF	TGTGCCATCAGTGACCCAGGGGGGAGCTCCTACAATGAGCAGTTCTTC
TRBV10-3	-	-	TRBJ2-2	CAIRGAQGGELFF	TGTGCCATCCGGGGGGCGCAGGGCGGGGAGCTGTTTTTT
TRBV24-1	-	-	TRBJ2-2	CATSDYRTGELFF	TGTGCCACCAGTGATTACAGGACCGGGGAGCTGTTTTTT
TRBV18	-	TRBD1	TRBJ1-5	CASQEGGTGRNQPQHF	TGTGCCAGCCAAGAGGGGGGGACAGGACGCAATCAGCCCCAGCATTTT
TRBV25-1	-	TRBD1	TRBJ2-7	CASSEGTGWNEQYF	TGTGCCAGCAGTGAAGGGACAGGGTGGAACGAGCAGTACTTC
TRBV7-2	-	TRBD1	TRBJ2-1	CASSLAAAGGPVGEQFF	TGTGCCAGCAGCTTAGCGGCCGCAGGGGGCCCTGTAGGTGAGCAGTTCTTC
TRBV10-3	once	TRBD2	TRBJ2-1	CAIIWGTIPYNEQFF	TGTGCCATCATTTGGGGGACTATTCCCTACAATGAGCAGTTCTTC
TRBV7-2	-	-	TRBJ1-6	CASSLEAGAGNSPLHF	TGTGCCAGCAGCTTAGAAGCAGGGGCAGGGAATTCACCCCTCCACTTT
TRBV6-5	-	TRBD1	TRBJ1-6	CASSYRQGEPLHF	TGTGCCAGCAGTTACCGACAGGGTGAACCCCTCCACTTT
TRBV27	-	-	TRBJ2-2	CASSPEGSPTGELFF	TGTGCCAGCAGCCCCGAAGGTAGCCCCACCGGGGAGCTGTTTTTT
TRBV24-1	-	-	TRBJ1-1	CATSDFSGTEAFF	TGTGCCACCAGTGATTTCTCGGGGACTGAAGCTTTCTTT
TRBV11-2	-	-	TRBJ1-6	CASSLFGRGGSPLHF	TGTGCCAGCAGCTTATTCGGACGGGGAGGTTCACCCCTCCACTTT
TRBV14	-	-	TRBJ1-1	CASSRGREAFF	TGTGCCAGCAGCCGGGGGCGTGAAGCTTTCTTT
TRBV5-3	once	TRBD1	TRBJ1-3	CARSSGQGNGNTIYF	TGTGCCAGAAGCTCGGGACAGGGGAACGGAAACACCATATATTTT
TRBV13	-	TRBD1	TRBJ2-7	CASSLSGTGGNEQYF	TGTGCCAGCAGCTTATCCGGGACAGGGGGCAACGAGCAGTACTTC
TRBV24-1	-	-	TRBJ1-3	CANEAGLPLDTIYF	TGTGCCAACGAGGCGGGACTTCCCCTGGACACCATATATTTT
TRBV3-1/TRBV3-2	-	-	TRBJ1-2	CASSQDGGGVGYTF	TGTGCCAGCAGCCAAGATGGAGGGGGGGTAGGCTACACCTTC
TRBV19	-	TRBD1	TRBJ1-1	CASGDRGRPGRTEAFF	TGTGCCAGTGGGGACAGGGGGAGGCCTGGGAGGACTGAAGCTTTCTTT
TRBV28	-	-	TRBJ1-5	CASSNRGGGGMEPQHF	TGTGCCAGCAGTAACCGGGGAGGGGGAGGGATGGAGCCCCAGCATTTT
TRBV29-1	-	-	TRBJ1-2	CSVPRQIANYGYTF	TGCAGCGTCCCCCGACAGATAGCTAACTATGGCTACACCTTC
TRBV2	-	-	TRBJ1-1	CASPGVKGEAFF	TGTGCCAGCCCAGGGGTGAAGGGTGAAGCTTTCTTT
TRBV19	-	TRBD1	TRBJ2-2	CASKDRDTGELFF	TGTGCCAGTAAGGACAGGGACACCGGGGAGCTGTTTTTT
TRBV11-2	few	-	TRBJ2-7	CASSLGGGPYEQYF	TGTGCCAGCAGCTTAGGTGGGGGCCCATACGAGCAGTACTTC
TRBV4-1	-	-	TRBJ1-2	CASSQGTGRSGYTF	TGCGCCAGCAGCCAAGGCACAGGGCGCAGTGGCTACACCTTC
TRBV18	-	-	TRBJ1-2	CASSQTTAYYGYTF	TGTGCCAGCTCACAGACGACAGCGTACTATGGCTACACCTTC
TRBV9	-	TRBD2	TRBJ2-5	CASSVGVAGVRETQYF	TGTGCCAGCAGCGTAGGGGTAGCGGGAGTGAGGGAGACCCAGTACTTC
TRBV19	-	-	TRBJ2-1	CASQRDSSYNEQFF	TGTGCCAGCCAACGAGATAGCTCCTACAATGAGCAGTTCTTC
TRBV5-1	-	-	TRBJ2-1	CASSRGGPGNEQFF	TGCGCCAGCAGCAGGGGGGGCCCCGGCAATGAGCAGTTCTTC
TRBV27	-	TRBD2	TRBJ2-3	CASSHWPGLAGGRTDTQYF	TGTGCCAGCAGTCATTGGCCGGGACTAGCGGGAGGCAGGACAGATACGCAGTATTTT
TRBV5-4	-	-	TRBJ2-6	CASSSAGGGASSGANVLTF	TGTGCCAGCAGCTCGGCTGGGGGAGGCGCGAGCTCTGGGGCCAACGTCCTGACTTTC
TRBV6-5	few	-	TRBJ2-5	CASSYSGRVEETQYF	TGTGCCAGCAGTTACTCGGGCAGGGTCGAAGAGACCCAGTACTTC
TRBV4-2	-	-	TRBJ2-2	CASSQDRSGTGELFF	TGTGCCAGCAGCCAAGATCGGTCCGGGACCGGGGAGCTGTTTTTT
TRBV24-1	-	-	TRBJ2-7	CATSDHREPYEQYF	TGTGCCACCAGTGACCACAGGGAACCCTACGAGCAGTACTTC
TRBV7-2	-	TRBD2	TRBJ2-5	CASSLARLAGAQGETQYF	TGTGCCAGCAGCTTAGCTAGGCTAGCGGGGGCTCAGGGGGAGACCCAGTACTTC
TRBV19	-	-	TRBJ2-6	CASSIFPGITGANVLTF	TGTGCCAGTAGTATATTTCCGGGGATAACTGGGGCCAACGTCCTGACTTTC
TRBV3-1/TRBV3-2	-	-	TRBJ1-5	CASSPGGSSNQPQHF	TGTGCCAGCAGCCCAGGAGGCTCGAGCAATCAGCCCCAGCATTTT